These 5 T cell receptor beta chains came from one sample sequenced in a study of post-analysis software for immune sequencing data. General observations from the study: With TRBV5-6, TRBV5-1 and TRBV20-1 included, roughly five TRBV segments were more frequent in patients than in controls.

Which antigens these TCRs recognize remains unknown. Unique molecular identifiers tagged the TCR beta cDNA libraries. TCRdb re-analysed the PCR reads in MiXCR, keeping a single row per CDR3 protein. The data show 450,000 to 700,000 distinct CDR3 sequences, about 40% seen once. The sequenced sample was blood. The receptors derive from a girl aged 10 to 17 with multiple sclerosis.

The CDR3: CASSLRGGSSYNEQFF. Written as DNA, the CDR3 is TGTGCCAGCAGCTTACGGGGGGGGAGCTCCTACAATGAGCAGTTCTTC. The chain is built from TRBV7-3 and TRBJ2-1; 8 bases agree with TRBD2. The CDR3 has 16 residues. CDR1 and CDR2 from the germline V gene are SGHTA and FQGTGA. V lost 2 bases and J lost 0; bases outside the gene matches: 3.

This clonotype was seen more than once but under ten times. This rearrangement joins TRBV10-3 to TRBJ2-5; 10 bases are shared with TRBD2. The CDR3 sequence is 16 residues long. The germline gives CDR1 ENHRY, CDR2 SYGVKD. The V and J ends lost 2 bases and 5 bases, in that order; junction bases with no gene match: 8. This CDR3 is CAISERLAGEGETQYF. CDR3 nucleotide sequence: TGTGCCATCAGTGAGAGGCTAGCGGGAGAGGGGGAGACCCAGTACTTC.

The chain uses TRBV20-1 and TRBJ2-5; D is unclear. The V gene lost 5 bases and the J gene lost 0 bases, with 7 bases spanning the gap. CDR1 is DFQATT and CDR2 is SNEGSKA in the germline V gene (reference sequence). The CDR3 consists of 12 residues. The CDR3 sequence is CSAGVHQETQYF. The CDR3 DNA is TGCAGTGCTGGGGTACACCAAGAGACCCAGTACTTC.

This rearrangement joins TRBV7-2 to TRBJ2-3, with TRBD2 matching over 11 bases. The germline V gene encodes CDR1 SGHTA and CDR2 FQGNSA. CDR3 length equals 16 residues. With 6 bases clipped from V and 0 bases from J, the junction kept 5 bases outside the gene matches. The CDR3 reads CASSTGTSGSTDTQYF. The CDR3 DNA reads as TGTGCCAGCAGTACCGGGACTAGCGGCAGCACAGATACGCAGTATTTT.

In its sample, this clonotype was seen a few times. The chain is built from TRBV11-3 and TRBJ1-2; no clear D gene. The CDR3 covers 13 residues. The V gene lost 5 bases and the J gene lost 8 bases, with 15 bases spanning the gap. Germline loops: CDR1 SGHNT, CDR2 YENEEA. The CDR3 region is CASSQAMGQGYTF. CDR3 DNA: TGTGCCAGCAGCCAAGCCATGGGCCAGGGCTACACCTTC. Complete variable domain (other parts from reference TRBV11-3 and TRBJ1-2): EAGVVQSPRYKIIEKKQPVAFWCNPISGHNTLYWYLQNLGQGPELLIRYENEEAVDDSQLPKDRFSAERLKGVDSTLKIQPAELGDSAVYLCASSQAMGQGYTFGSGTRLTVV.